This entry concerns a single T cell receptor (beta chain). What it binds is unknown. This sample stems from a study of cytomegalovirus exposure and HLA in healthy donors. Germline V lookup: CDR1 SGDLS, CDR2 YYNGEE. The CDR3 runs to 18 residues. The junction had 5 bases not matched to a gene; V was cut back by 0 bases and J by 0 bases. 60 Vbeta and 13 Jbeta primers were used in PCR. Here immunoSEQ multiplex PCR was the method, and the copy in TCRdb shows in-frame clones only, minus some. The sample lists under 150,000 clones, 70% to 90% occurring once. Study-wide points: An assumption of roughly uniform sequencing depth across donors underlay the presence/absence analyses.

This receptor was taken from a woman aged 40 to 50 in good health and CMV-seropositive. Sequenced input: PBMCs. The rearrangement links TRBV9 to TRBJ2-3, with 12 bases lining up with TRBD2. In nucleotides, the CDR3 is TGTGCCAGCAGCGTAGGGACTAGCGGGACCCATAGCACAGATACGCAGTATTTT. This codes for CASSVGTSGTHSTDTQYF.